The rows below give T cell receptor beta chains drawn from one sample of a study of blood T cell repertoires in COVID-19. Here immunoSEQ multiplex PCR was the method, and the copy in TCRdb shows in-frame clones only, minus some. The profile shows 200,000 to 300,000 clones, roughly 86% of them singletons. Sequencing was done on a sample of peripheral blood. These TCRs come from a woman younger than 45 with acute or convalescent COVID-19. CDR3s include the opening cysteine and the closing phenylalanine or tryptophan. A D gene is named only where the DNA matches it firmly. The size entry is marked missing in some rows and otherwise reads once, few, many or a size class.

j_call | clone_size | v_call | d_call | cdr3_nt | cdr3_aa
TRBJ2-3 | . | TRBV7-2 | TRBD1 | TGTGCCAGCAGCCGGGGACAGGCTAGCACAGATACGCAGTATTTT | CASSRGQASTDTQYF
TRBJ2-6 | . | TRBV6-5 | . | TGTGCCAGCAGTCAACAGGGATCGGGGGCCAACGTCCTGACTTTC | CASSQQGSGANVLTF
TRBJ1-5 | . | TRBV18 | . | TGTGCCAGCTCGCGCGGGGTGGGGGATCAGCCCCAGCATTTT | CASSRGVGDQPQHF
TRBJ2-3 | . | TRBV24-1 | . | TGTGCCACCAGTGATTTGCGGGGAGATACGCAGTATTTT | CATSDLRGDTQYF
TRBJ1-5 | . | TRBV5-8 | . | TGTGCCAGCAGCTTAAGACAGGAACGAAGGCAGCCCCAGCATTTT | CASSLRQERRQPQHF
TRBJ2-1 | . | TRBV3-1/TRBV3-2 | . | TGTGCCAGCAGTCCCGGGACAAAGGACAATGAGCAGTTCTTC | CASSPGTKDNEQFF
TRBJ1-1 | . | TRBV29-1 | . | TGCAGCGATGTGCTCCTTAACGGTGAAGCTTTCTTT | CSDVLLNGEAFF
TRBJ1-1 | . | TRBV27 | TRBD1 | TGTGCCAGCAGAAACAGACAGGGGCGGGAAGCTTTCTTT | CASRNRQGREAFF
TRBJ2-3 | once | TRBV5-1 | TRBD2 | TGCGCCACCAAGAGCACTAGCGGGCGCACAGATACGCAGTATTTT | CATKSTSGRTDTQYF
TRBJ2-2 | . | TRBV3-1/TRBV3-2 | . | TGTGCCAGCAGCCAAGCAGGGACCGGGGAGCTGTTTTTT | CASSQAGTGELFF
TRBJ1-1 | few | TRBV14 | . | TGTGCCAGCAGCCAAGTTCAGGCTGAAGCTTTCTTT | CASSQVQAEAFF
TRBJ2-1 | . | TRBV9 | TRBD2 | TGTGCCAGCAGCGTAGCGACTAGCGGCAAGGGTGAGCAGTTCTTC | CASSVATSGKGEQFF
TRBJ2-5 | . | TRBV11-2 | . | TGTGCCAGCAGCTTAAATCTGGACATCGAAGAAAAGACCCAGTACTTC | CASSLNLDIEEKTQYF
TRBJ2-1 | . | TRBV7-2 | TRBD2 | TGTGCCAGCAGCTTAGCTAAGGGACTAGTCTACAATGAGCAGTTCTTC | CASSLAKGLVYNEQFF
TRBJ2-3 | . | TRBV19 | . | TGTGCCAGTAGTATAGGACAGAACACAGATACGCAGTATTTT | CASSIGQNTDTQYF
TRBJ2-3 | few | TRBV3-1/TRBV3-2 | TRBD2 | TGTGCCAGCAGCCAAGGGCGGGAGATCACAGATACGCAGTATTTT | CASSQGREITDTQYF
TRBJ1-4 | . | TRBV4-3 | . | TGCGCCAGCAGCCAAGATGGGCGGGGGGGAAATGAAAAACTGTTTTTT | CASSQDGRGGNEKLFF
TRBJ2-5 | . | TRBV7-9 | TRBD2 | TGTGCCAGCAGCCCTCGGACTAGCGAGGAGACCCAGTACTTC | CASSPRTSEETQYF
TRBJ2-1 | . | TRBV5-1 | TRBD2 | TGCGCCAGCAGCTTGGGGACTAGCGGGAGGTCGTCTCTGTTCTTC | CASSLGTSGRSSLFF
TRBJ2-3 | . | TRBV6-5 | . | TGTGCCAGCAGTTACAGGCAGGGCACAGATACGCAGTATTTT | CASSYRQGTDTQYF
TRBJ1-5 | . | TRBV29-1 | . | TGCAGCGTTGAAGATCCTTGGCCCCAGCATTTT | CSVEDPWPQHF
TRBJ2-5 | . | TRBV19 | . | TGTGCCAGTAGTAGCGACTATGAAGAGACCCAGTACTTC | CASSSDYEETQYF
TRBJ2-7 | . | TRBV7-2 | TRBD1 | TGTGCCAGCAGCTTCGACAGGGCCCACTCCTACGAGCAGTACTTC | CASSFDRAHSYEQYF
TRBJ2-1 | . | TRBV5-5 | . | TGTGCCAGCAGCTTGTCTAGCTCCTACAATGAGCAGTTCTTC | CASSLSSSYNEQFF
TRBJ2-7 | once | TRBV19 | TRBD2 | TGTGCCAGTAGTACGGGACTAGCGACATTCTACGAGCAGTACTTC | CASSTGLATFYEQYF
TRBJ2-5 | . | TRBV25-1 | TRBD2 | TGTGCCAGCAGTGAATCGCTTAGCGGGAGAGAGACCCAGTACTTC | CASSESLSGRETQYF
TRBJ1-4 | . | TRBV9 | . | TGTGCCAGCAGCCCCCTGGGAGGGAGTAATGAAAAACTGTTTTTT | CASSPLGGSNEKLFF
TRBJ2-1 | . | TRBV5-6 | TRBD2 | TGTGCCAGCAGCGCCAAACTCCTAGCGGGATTTTACAATGAGCAGTTCTTC | CASSAKLLAGFYNEQFF
TRBJ2-7 | . | TRBV18 | TRBD2 | TGTGCCAGCTCACCACCGAGGGCGGGAGGACTCTACGAGCAGTACTTC | CASSPPRAGGLYEQYF
TRBJ1-2 | . | TRBV5-1 | . | TGCGCCAGCAGCTCGACAGTCAAGGACTATGGCTACACCTTC | CASSSTVKDYGYTF
TRBJ1-4 | once | TRBV4-3 | . | TGCGCCAGCAGCCAAGATATTTCCGGGTCAAGGGAAAAACTGTTTTTT | CASSQDISGSREKLFF
TRBJ2-7 | . | TRBV9 | TRBD1 | TGTGCCAGCAGCGTCAACCGGGACAGTCTCGCCTACGAGCAGTACTTC | CASSVNRDSLAYEQYF
TRBJ2-1 | few | TRBV5-4 | . | TGTGCCAGCAGCTTGTTCGGGACAAACAGTGAGCAGTTCTTC | CASSLFGTNSEQFF
TRBJ1-5 | . | TRBV30 | TRBD1 | TGTGCCTGGAGAAAAATCGGGACAGATAGCAATCAGCCCCAGCATTTT | CAWRKIGTDSNQPQHF
TRBJ1-5 | . | TRBV6-5 | . | TGTGCCAGCAGTTACTCGAACAGGCCCAATCAGCCCCAGCATTTT | CASSYSNRPNQPQHF
TRBJ2-3 | once | TRBV5-1 | . | TGCGCCAGCAGCTTGAGCAGCGCCACAGATACGCAGTATTTT | CASSLSSATDTQYF